These T cell receptor beta chains were read from a single sample in a study of TIL therapy for anti-PD-1-resistant metastatic lung cancer. Method: immunoSEQ multiplex PCR; TCRdb's copy keeps in-frame clones and lacks some. The table records about 13,000 clones, 66% of them present only once. The sample in question was tumor tissue, obtained at baseline. All receptors derive from a woman between 30 and 85 years old with non-small cell lung cancer. Both conserved end residues are part of each CDR3. A D gene is named only where the DNA matches it firmly. Size values are once, few and many counts, or a class for expanded clones, and some rows have none.

V	size	D	J	CDR3	DNA
TRBV30	-	-	TRBJ2-7	CAWSSGVSYEQYF	TGTGCCTGGAGCTCTGGTGTATCCTACGAGCAGTACTTC
TRBV5-1	few	TRBD2	TRBJ2-2	CASSNLAANTGELFF	TGCGCCAGCAGCAACCTAGCGGCGAACACCGGGGAGCTGTTTTTT
TRBV4-1	few	-	TRBJ1-6	CASSQGGGLSPLHF	TGCGCCAGCAGCCAAGGGGGGGGTCTTTCACCCCTCCACTTT
TRBV2	-	TRBD1	TRBJ2-7	CASSEWSRGQREQYF	TGTGCCAGCAGTGAATGGTCTAGGGGGCAGCGCGAGCAGTACTTC
TRBV7-2	-	TRBD2	TRBJ2-3	CASSSAGTSGSDTQYF	TGTGCCAGCAGCTCGGCCGGGACTAGCGGGTCGGATACGCAGTATTTT
TRBV5-1	-	-	TRBJ1-4	CASSLMGSGEKLFF	TGCGCCAGCAGCTTGATGGGGTCGGGTGAAAAACTGTTTTTT
TRBV9	-	-	TRBJ1-1	CASSVVSGNTEAFF	TGTGCCAGCAGCGTAGTATCGGGGAACACTGAAGCTTTCTTT
TRBV19	-	-	TRBJ1-4	CASSPPASGNEKLFF	TGTGCCAGTAGCCCGCCGGCGTCGGGAAATGAAAAACTGTTTTTT
TRBV5-1	few	-	TRBJ2-2	CASSLAQTGELFF	TGCGCCAGCAGCCTAGCACAAACCGGGGAGCTGTTTTTT
TRBV29-1	-	-	TRBJ2-7	CSVGRQGDEQYF	TGCAGCGTCGGGAGGCAGGGGGACGAGCAGTACTTC
TRBV5-1	-	TRBD1	TRBJ2-7	CASSLGQGIHEQYF	TGCGCCAGCAGCTTAGGACAGGGGATACACGAGCAGTACTTC
TRBV14	-	-	TRBJ2-4	CASSPRTRGNIQYF	TGTGCCAGCAGCCCCCGCACCCGCGGGAACATTCAGTACTTC
TRBV4-1	once	TRBD1	TRBJ2-7	CASSQTSGTGFYEQYF	TGCGCCAGCAGCCAGACCTCCGGGACAGGGTTCTACGAGCAGTACTTC
TRBV28	-	-	TRBJ1-5	CASSLPGTGTYYSNQPQHF	TGTGCCAGCAGTTTACCCGGGACTGGGACGTATTATAGCAATCAGCCCCAGCATTTT
TRBV5-1	-	-	TRBJ2-2	CASSLEAGVGAGELFF	TGCGCCAGCAGCTTGGAGGCGGGCGTCGGAGCGGGGGAGCTGTTTTTT
TRBV5-1	-	-	TRBJ1-2	CASSRGTNYGYTF	TGCGCCAGCAGTAGGGGGACTAACTATGGCTACACCTTC
TRBV7-2	few	-	TRBJ1-2	CASSPAGTLRDYGYTF	TGTGCCAGCAGCCCAGCCGGGACTCTACGCGACTATGGCTACACCTTC
TRBV5-5	-	TRBD1	TRBJ1-4	CASSLTGGNEKLFF	TGTGCCAGCAGCTTGACAGGGGGCAATGAAAAACTGTTTTTT
TRBV4-3	-	-	TRBJ2-3	CASSQAAGTLTDTQYF	TGCGCCAGCAGCCAAGCTGCGGGGACCCTCACAGATACGCAGTATTTT
TRBV5-1	-	-	TRBJ2-3	CASSLGINPDTQYF	TGCGCCAGCAGCTTGGGGATTAATCCAGATACGCAGTATTTT
TRBV6-6	-	TRBD1	TRBJ2-7	CASSPNRGQDEQYF	TGTGCCAGCAGTCCAAACAGGGGGCAAGACGAGCAGTACTTC
TRBV19	-	-	TRBJ2-7	CASSIVAGTVYEQYF	TGTGCCAGTAGTATCGTTGCAGGTACTGTCTACGAGCAGTACTTC
TRBV28	-	-	TRBJ1-5	CASKPNNQPQHF	TGTGCCAGCAAGCCTAACAATCAGCCCCAGCATTTT
TRBV7-3	-	TRBD1	TRBJ1-1	CASSSTGGYTEAFF	TGTGCCAGCAGTTCAACAGGGGGCTACACTGAAGCTTTCTTT
TRBV11-1	-	-	TRBJ1-1	CASSLGGGGVSEAFF	TGTGCCAGCAGCTTAGGGGGAGGGGGAGTCTCTGAAGCTTTCTTT
TRBV30	-	TRBD1	TRBJ1-2	CAWRGQGSYGYTF	TGTGCCTGGAGAGGACAGGGAAGCTATGGCTACACCTTC
TRBV7-8	-	TRBD1	TRBJ1-3	CASSLVSDGTAGNTIYF	TGTGCCAGCAGCTTAGTTTCGGACGGGACAGCTGGAAACACCATATATTTT
TRBV5-1	-	TRBD1	TRBJ2-5	CASSFLGQGGETQYF	TGCGCCAGCAGCTTCTTAGGACAGGGAGGCGAGACCCAGTACTTC
TRBV6-1	-	TRBD2	TRBJ2-5	CATTSGDYQETQYF	TGTGCCACCACTAGCGGGGATTATCAAGAGACCCAGTACTTC
TRBV5-4	-	-	TRBJ2-5	CASSLDGGFQETQYF	TGTGCCAGCAGCCTCGACGGGGGCTTTCAAGAGACCCAGTACTTC
TRBV5-1	-	-	TRBJ1-1	CASSDGTLNTEAFF	TGCGCCAGCAGCGACGGGACCCTGAACACTGAAGCTTTCTTT
TRBV9	-	-	TRBJ2-7	CASSVGWDNYEQYF	TGTGCCAGCAGCGTAGGTTGGGACAACTACGAGCAGTACTTC